This T cell receptor beta chain was captured in a study of molecular identifiers for immune sequencing clone quantification. Whole-study findings and limits: Naive cells had under 1% of molecules in clones above 20 RNA copies, effectors over 97%.

This clonotype has ten or more counts. Its antigen is not known. Germline lookup yields CDR1 SGHVS and CDR2 FQNEAQ. Trimming stripped 0 bases from V and 0 bases from J, with 18 bases between. The CDR3 contains 20 residues. TCRdb re-called the PCR reads with MiXCR, one entry per CDR3 protein. The data contain just under 65,000 distinct CDR3 sequences, 15% to 20% of them singletons. The source of this sequence is a human donor in good health. Some libraries in this study had Jurkat cell RNA spiked in. Specimen: naive CD8+ T cells from blood, with Jurkat cell RNA spiked in. The subset is: FACS-sorted CD8+CD4-CCR7+CD45RA+ naive T cells. The chain links TRBV7-8 to TRBJ1-6; unclear D gene. The CDR3 region is CASSLAFWTDRSSYNSPLHF. DNA for the CDR3: TGTGCCAGCAGCTTAGCCTTTTGGACTGACCGGAGCTCCTATAATTCACCCCTCCACTTT. The whole variable domain, filled in from reference TRBV7-8 and TRBJ1-6, reads GAGVSQSPRYKVAKRGQDVALRCDPISGHVSLFWYQQALGQGPEFLTYFQNEAQLDKSGLPSDRFFAERPEGSVSTLKIQRTQQEDSAVYLCASSLAFWTDRSSYNSPLHFGNGTRLTVT.